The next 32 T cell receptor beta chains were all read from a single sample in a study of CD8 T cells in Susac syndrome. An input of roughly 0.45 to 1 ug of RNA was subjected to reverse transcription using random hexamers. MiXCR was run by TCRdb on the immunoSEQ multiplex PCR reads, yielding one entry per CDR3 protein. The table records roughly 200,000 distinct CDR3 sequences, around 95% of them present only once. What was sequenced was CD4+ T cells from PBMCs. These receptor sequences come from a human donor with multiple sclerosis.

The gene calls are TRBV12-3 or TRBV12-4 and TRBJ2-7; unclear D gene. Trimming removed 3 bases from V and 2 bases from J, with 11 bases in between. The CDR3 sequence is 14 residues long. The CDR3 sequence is CASSFGGTPYEQYF. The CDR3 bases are TGTGCCAGCAGTTTTGGTGGCACTCCCTACGAGCAGTACTTC.

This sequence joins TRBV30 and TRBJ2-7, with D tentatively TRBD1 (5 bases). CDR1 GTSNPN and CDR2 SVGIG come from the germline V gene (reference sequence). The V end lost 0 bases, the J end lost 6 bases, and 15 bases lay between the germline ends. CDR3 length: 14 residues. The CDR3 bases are TGTGCCTGGAGTGTACAAGGGGTCGGGTCCGAGCAGTACTTC. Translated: CAWSVQGVGSEQYF. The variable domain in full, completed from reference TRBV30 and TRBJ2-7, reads SQTIHQWPATLVQPVGSPLSLECTVEGTSNPNLYWYRQAAGRGLQLLFYSVGIGQISSEVPQNLSASRPQDRQFILSSKKLLLSDSGFYLCAWSVQGVGSEQYFGPGTRLTVT.

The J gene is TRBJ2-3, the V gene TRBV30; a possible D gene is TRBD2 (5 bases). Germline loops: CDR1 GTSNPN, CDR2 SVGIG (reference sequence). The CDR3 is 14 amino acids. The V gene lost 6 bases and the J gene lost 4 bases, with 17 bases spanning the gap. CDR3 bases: TGTGCCTGCCTTAACCTTCTCGGGGCAGATACGCAGTATTTT. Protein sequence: CACLNLLGADTQYF.

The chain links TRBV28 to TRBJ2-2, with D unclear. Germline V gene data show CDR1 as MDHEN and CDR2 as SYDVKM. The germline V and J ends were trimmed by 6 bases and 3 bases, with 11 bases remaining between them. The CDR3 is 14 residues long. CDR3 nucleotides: TGTGCCAGCAGCCCCCTACGGGACACCGGGGAGCTGTTTTTT. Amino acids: CASSPLRDTGELFF. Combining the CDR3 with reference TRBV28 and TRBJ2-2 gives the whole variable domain DVKVTQSSRYLVKRTGEKVFLECVQDMDHENMFWYRQDPGLGLRLIYFSYDVKMKEKGDIPEGYSVSREKKERFSLILESASTNQTSMYLCASSPLRDTGELFFGEGSRLTVL.

CDR3 sequence (DNA): TGTGCCAGCAGTGCGGCTAGCGGGGGGGTATTCTCCTACGAGCAGTACTTC. This encodes CASSAASGGVFSYEQYF. This chain uses TRBV2 with TRBJ2-7; 12 positions match TRBD2. This CDR3 region has 17 residues. Germline assignment: CDR1 SNHLY and CDR2 FYNNEI. V lost 4 bases to trimming and J lost 0 bases; unmatched junction nucleotides: 7.

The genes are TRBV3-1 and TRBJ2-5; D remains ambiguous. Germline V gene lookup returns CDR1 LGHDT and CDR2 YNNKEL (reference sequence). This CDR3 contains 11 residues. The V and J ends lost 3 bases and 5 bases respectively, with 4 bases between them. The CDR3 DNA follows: TGTGCCAGCAGCCAGGGGGAGACCCAGTACTTC. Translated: CASSQGETQYF.

The CDR3 is CASSVNWAEETQYF. CDR3 bases: TGTGCCAGCAGCGTCAATTGGGCGGAAGAGACCCAGTACTTC. The J gene is TRBJ2-5, the V gene TRBV9, with D unclear. The CDR3 totals 14 residues. CDR1 is SGDLS, CDR2 YYNGEE, per germline. V lost 2 bases to trimming and J lost 3 bases, with 11 bases between them.

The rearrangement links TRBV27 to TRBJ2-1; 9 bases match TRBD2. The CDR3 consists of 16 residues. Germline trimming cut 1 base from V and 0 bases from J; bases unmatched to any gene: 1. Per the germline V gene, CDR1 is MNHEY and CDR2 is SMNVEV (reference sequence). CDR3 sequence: CASSLLAGASYNEQFF. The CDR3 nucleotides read TGTGCCAGCAGTTTATTAGCGGGAGCCTCCTACAATGAGCAGTTCTTC.

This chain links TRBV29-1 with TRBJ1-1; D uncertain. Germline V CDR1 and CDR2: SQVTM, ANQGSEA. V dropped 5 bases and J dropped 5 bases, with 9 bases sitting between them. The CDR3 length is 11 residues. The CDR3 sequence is CSVSLGTEAFF. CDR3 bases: TGCAGCGTTAGTCTGGGAACTGAAGCTTTCTTT. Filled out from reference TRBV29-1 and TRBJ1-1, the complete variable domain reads SAVISQKPSRDICQRGTSLTIQCQVDSQVTMMFWYRQQPGQSLTLIATANQGSEATYESGFVIDKFPISRPNLTFSTLTVSNMSPEDSSIYLCSVSLGTEAFFGQGTRLTVV.

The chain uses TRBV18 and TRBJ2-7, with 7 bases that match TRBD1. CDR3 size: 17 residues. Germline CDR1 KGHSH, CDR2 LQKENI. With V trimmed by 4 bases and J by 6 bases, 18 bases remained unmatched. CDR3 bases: TGTGCCAGCTCACTCTTAGACAGGGTACCGTTTTATGGCGAGCAGTACTTC. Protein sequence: CASSLLDRVPFYGEQYF.

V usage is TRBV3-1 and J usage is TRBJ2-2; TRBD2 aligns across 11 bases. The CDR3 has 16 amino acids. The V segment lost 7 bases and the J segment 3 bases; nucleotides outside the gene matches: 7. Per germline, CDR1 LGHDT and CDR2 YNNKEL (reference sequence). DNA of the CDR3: TGTGCCAGCACTGCTCGGGGACTAGCGGACACCGGGGAGCTGTTTTTT. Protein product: CASTARGLADTGELFF.

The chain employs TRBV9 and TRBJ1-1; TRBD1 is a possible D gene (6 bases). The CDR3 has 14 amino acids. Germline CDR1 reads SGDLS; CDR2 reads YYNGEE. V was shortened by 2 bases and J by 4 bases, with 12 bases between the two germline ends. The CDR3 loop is CASSVITGSTEAFF. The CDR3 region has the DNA TGTGCCAGCAGCGTCATCACAGGGTCCACTGAAGCTTTCTTT.

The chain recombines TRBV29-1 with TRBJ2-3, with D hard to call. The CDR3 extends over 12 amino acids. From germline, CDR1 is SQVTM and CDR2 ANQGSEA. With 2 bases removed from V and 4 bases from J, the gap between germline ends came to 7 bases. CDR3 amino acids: CSVERSPDTQYF. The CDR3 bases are TGCAGCGTTGAAAGGTCTCCAGATACGCAGTATTTT.

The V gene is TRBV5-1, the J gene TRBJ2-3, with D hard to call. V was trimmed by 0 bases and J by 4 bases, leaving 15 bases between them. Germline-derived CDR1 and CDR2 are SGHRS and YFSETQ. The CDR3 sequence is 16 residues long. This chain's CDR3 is CASSLAYQRVSDTQYF. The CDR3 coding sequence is TGCGCCAGCAGCTTGGCGTACCAAAGGGTGTCAGATACGCAGTATTTT.

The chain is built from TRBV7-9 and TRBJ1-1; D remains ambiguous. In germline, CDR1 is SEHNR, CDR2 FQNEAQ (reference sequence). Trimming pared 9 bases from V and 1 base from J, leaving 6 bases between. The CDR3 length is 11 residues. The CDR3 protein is CASVGNTEAFF. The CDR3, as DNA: TGTGCCAGTGTGGGGAACACTGAAGCTTTCTTT.

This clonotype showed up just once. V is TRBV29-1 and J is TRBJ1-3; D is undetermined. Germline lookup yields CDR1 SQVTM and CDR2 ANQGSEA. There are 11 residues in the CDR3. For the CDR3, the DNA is TGCACCGGGGAAATTGGAAACACCATATATTTT. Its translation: CTGEIGNTIYF.

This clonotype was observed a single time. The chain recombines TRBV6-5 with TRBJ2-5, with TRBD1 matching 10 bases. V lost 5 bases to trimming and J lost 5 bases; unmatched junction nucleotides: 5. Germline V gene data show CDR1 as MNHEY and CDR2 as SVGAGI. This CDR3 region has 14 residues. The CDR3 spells CASSRQGAVETQYF. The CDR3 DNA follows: TGTGCCAGCAGTAGACAGGGGGCGGTCGAGACCCAGTACTTC.

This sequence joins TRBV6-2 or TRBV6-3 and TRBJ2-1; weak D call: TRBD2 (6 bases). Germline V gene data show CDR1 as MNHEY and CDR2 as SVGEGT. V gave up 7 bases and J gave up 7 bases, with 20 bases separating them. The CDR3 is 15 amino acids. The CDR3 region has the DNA TGTGCCAGCACCCTCAGCGGGTGGGAAGGGAATGAGCAGTTCTTC. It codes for CASTLSGWEGNEQFF.

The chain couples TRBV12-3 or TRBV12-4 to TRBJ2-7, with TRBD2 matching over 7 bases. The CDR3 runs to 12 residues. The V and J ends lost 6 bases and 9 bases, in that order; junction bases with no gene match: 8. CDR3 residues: CASSLTTGGQYF. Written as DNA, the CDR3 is TGTGCCAGCAGCTTGACGACGGGGGGGCAGTACTTC.

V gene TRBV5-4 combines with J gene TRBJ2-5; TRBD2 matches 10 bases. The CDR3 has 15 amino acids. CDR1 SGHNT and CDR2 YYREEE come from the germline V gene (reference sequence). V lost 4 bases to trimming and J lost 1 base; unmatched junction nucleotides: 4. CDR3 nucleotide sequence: TGTGCCAGCAGCGACAAGCGGGGGGGCCAAGAGACCCAGTACTTC. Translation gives CASSDKRGGQETQYF. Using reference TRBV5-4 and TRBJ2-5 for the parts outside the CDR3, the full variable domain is ETGVTQSPTHLIKTRGQQVTLRCSSQSGHNTVSWYQQALGQGPQFIFQYYREEENGRGNFPPRFSGLQFPNYSSELNVNALELDDSALYLCASSDKRGGQETQYFGPGTRLLVL.

The CDR3, as DNA: TGCAGTGTAGTACACGTTCACACAGATACGCAGTATTTT. This translates into CSVVHVHTDTQYF. The chain has TRBV20-1 and TRBJ2-3; D is undetermined. The CDR3 spans 13 residues. Germline values: CDR1 DFQATT, CDR2 SNEGSKA (reference sequence). V dropped 7 bases and J dropped 2 bases, with 13 bases sitting between them.

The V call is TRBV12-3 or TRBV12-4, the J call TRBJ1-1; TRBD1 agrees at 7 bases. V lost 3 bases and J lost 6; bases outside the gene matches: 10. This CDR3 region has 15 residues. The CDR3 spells CASSLYPGGRAEAFF. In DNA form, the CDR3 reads TGTGCCAGCAGTTTGTACCCAGGGGGTCGGGCTGAAGCTTTCTTT.

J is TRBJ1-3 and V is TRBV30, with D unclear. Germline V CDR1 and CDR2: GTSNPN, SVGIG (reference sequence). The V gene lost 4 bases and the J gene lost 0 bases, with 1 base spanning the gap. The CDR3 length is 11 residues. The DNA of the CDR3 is TGTGCCTGGAACTCTGGAAACACCATATATTTT. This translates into CAWNSGNTIYF.

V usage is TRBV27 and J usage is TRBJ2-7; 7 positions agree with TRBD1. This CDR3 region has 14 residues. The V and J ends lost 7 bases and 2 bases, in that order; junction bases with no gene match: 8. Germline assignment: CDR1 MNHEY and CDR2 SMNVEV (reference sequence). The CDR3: CASKPSGQTYEQYF. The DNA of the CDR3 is TGTGCCAGCAAGCCATCGGGACAGACCTACGAGCAGTACTTC.

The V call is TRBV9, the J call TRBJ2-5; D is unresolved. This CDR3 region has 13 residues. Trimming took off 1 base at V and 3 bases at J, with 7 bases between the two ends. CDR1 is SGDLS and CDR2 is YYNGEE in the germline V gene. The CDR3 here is CASSVSAKETQYF. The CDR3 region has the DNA TGTGCCAGCAGCGTATCGGCTAAAGAGACCCAGTACTTC.

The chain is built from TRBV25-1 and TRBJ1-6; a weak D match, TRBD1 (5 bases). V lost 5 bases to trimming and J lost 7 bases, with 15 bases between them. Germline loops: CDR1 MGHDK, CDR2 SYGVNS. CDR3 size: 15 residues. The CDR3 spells CASSPLAGKNSPLHF. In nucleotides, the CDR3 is TGTGCCAGCAGTCCCCTCGCAGGGAAGAATTCACCCCTCCACTTT. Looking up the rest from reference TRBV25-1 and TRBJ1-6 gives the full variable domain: EADIYQTPRYLVIGTGKKITLECSQTMGHDKMYWYQQDPGMELHLIHYSYGVNSTEKGDLSSESTVSRIRTEHFPLTLESARPSHTSQYLCASSPLAGKNSPLHFGNGTRLTVT.

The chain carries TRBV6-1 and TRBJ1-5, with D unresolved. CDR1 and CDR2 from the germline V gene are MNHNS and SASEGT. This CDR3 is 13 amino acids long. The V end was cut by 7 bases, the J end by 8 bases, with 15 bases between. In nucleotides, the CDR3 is TGTGCCAGCACCCCCCGGAGGGAGAAGCCCCAGCATTTT. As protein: CASTPRREKPQHF.

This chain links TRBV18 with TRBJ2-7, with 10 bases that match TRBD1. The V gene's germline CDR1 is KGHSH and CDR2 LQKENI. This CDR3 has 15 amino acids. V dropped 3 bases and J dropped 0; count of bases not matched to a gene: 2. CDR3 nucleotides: TGTGCCAGCTCACCCGGGACAGGGGTCTCCTACGAGCAGTACTTC. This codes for CASSPGTGVSYEQYF.

The CDR3 nucleotides read TGCAGCGTTACCGGGTCCAAAAACATTCAGTACTTC. It encodes CSVTGSKNIQYF. J is TRBJ2-4 and V is TRBV29-1; D unclear. Trimming removed 5 bases from V and 2 bases from J, with 7 bases in between. Germline loops: CDR1 SQVTM, CDR2 ANQGSEA. The CDR3 sequence is 12 residues long.

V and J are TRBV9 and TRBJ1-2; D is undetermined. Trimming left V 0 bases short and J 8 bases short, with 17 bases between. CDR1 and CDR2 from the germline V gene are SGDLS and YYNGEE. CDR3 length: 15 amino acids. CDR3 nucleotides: TGTGCCAGCAGCGTAGAGGACCCGGGCCGTTGGGGCTACACCTTC. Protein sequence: CASSVEDPGRWGYTF.

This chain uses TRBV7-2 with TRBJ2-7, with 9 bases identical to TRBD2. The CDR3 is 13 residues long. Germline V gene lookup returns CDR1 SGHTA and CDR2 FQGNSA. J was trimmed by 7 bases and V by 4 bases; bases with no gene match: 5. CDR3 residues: CASSSGLALEQYF. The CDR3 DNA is TGTGCCAGCAGCTCGGGACTAGCTCTTGAGCAGTACTTC.

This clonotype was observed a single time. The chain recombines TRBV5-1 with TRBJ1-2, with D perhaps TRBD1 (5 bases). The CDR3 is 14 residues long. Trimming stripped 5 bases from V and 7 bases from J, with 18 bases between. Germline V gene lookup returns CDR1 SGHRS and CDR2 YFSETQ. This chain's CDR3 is CASRLPSGGSGYTF. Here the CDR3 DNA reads TGCGCCAGCAGGCTCCCCAGCGGGGGAAGTGGCTACACCTTC.